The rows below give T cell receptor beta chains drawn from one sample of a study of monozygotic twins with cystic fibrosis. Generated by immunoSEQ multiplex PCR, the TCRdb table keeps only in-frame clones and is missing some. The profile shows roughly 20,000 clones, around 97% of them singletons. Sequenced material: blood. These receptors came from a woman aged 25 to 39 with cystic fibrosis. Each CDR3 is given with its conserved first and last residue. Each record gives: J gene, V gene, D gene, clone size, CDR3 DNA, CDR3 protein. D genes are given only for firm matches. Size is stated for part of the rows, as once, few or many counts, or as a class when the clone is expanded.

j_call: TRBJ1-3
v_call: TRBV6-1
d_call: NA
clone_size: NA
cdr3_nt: TGTGCCAGCAGTGAAGTCCCAGACGGGGCTGGAAACACCATATATTTT
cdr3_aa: CASSEVPDGAGNTIYF

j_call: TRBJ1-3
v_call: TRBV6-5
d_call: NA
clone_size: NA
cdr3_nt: TGTGCCAGCAGGGCCTTTGGCTCTGGAAACACCATATATTTT
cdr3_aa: CASRAFGSGNTIYF

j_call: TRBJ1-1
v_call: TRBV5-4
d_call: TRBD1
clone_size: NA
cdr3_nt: TGTGCCAGCAGCTTTTATTGGACAGGGGGCAAGGGGACTGAAGCTTTCTTT
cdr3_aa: CASSFYWTGGKGTEAFF

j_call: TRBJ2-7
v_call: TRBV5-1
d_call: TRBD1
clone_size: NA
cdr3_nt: TGCGCCAGCAGCTTGGGACAGGGGGTCAACGAGCAGTACTTC
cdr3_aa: CASSLGQGVNEQYF

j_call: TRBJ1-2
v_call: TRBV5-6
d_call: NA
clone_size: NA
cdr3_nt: TGTGCCAGCAGCTTCCGCAGAAACTATGGCTACACCTTC
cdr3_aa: CASSFRRNYGYTF

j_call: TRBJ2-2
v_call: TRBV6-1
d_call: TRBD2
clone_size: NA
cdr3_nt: TGTGCCAGCAGTGTCCGGACTAGCCCCGGGGAGCTGTTTTTT
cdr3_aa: CASSVRTSPGELFF

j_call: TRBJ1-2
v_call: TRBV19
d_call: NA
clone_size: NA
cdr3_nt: TGTGCCAGTATCGGGACCCACTCTAACTATGGCTACACCTTC
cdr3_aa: CASIGTHSNYGYTF

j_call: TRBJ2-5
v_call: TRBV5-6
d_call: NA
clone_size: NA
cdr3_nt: TGTGCCAGCCAAAGGATGGGCCAAGAGACCCAGTACTTC
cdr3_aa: CASQRMGQETQYF

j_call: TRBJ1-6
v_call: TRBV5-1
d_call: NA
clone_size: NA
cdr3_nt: TGCGCCAGCAGCTACGGGACTTATAATTCACCCCTCCACTTT
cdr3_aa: CASSYGTYNSPLHF

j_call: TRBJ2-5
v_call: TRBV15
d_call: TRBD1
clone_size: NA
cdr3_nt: TGTGCCACAAGGACAGGGGGTATGGAGACCCAGTACTTC
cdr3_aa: CATRTGGMETQYF

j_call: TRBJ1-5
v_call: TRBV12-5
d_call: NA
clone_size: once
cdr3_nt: TGTGCTAGTGGTTTGGCCCGCTTTGGAGGGGGGAACAATCAGCCCCAGCATTTT
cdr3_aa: CASGLARFGGGNNQPQHF

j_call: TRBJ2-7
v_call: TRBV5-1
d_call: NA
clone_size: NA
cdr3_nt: TGCGCCAGCAGCTCCCCTGTGGGCGGGTTCGTGGCCGAGCAGTACTTC
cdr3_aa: CASSSPVGGFVAEQYF

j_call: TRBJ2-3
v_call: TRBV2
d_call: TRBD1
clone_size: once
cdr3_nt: TGTGCCAGCAGAAAGGACTGGGACAGGGTTTACACAGATACGCAGTATTTT
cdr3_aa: CASRKDWDRVYTDTQYF

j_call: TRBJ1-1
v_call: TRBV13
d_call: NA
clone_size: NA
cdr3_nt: TGTGCCAGCAGCCCCCTCGGGGAAGGAAGGACTGAAGCTTTCTTT
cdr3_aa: CASSPLGEGRTEAFF

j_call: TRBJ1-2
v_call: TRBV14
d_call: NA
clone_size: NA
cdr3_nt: TGTGCCAGCAGCCCCGGGATTTCCTATGGCTACACCTTC
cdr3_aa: CASSPGISYGYTF

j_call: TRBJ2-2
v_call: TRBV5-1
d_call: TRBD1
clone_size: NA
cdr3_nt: TGCGCCAGCAGTCCGAGACAGGGGGCAGCGAACACCGGGGAGCTGTTTTTT
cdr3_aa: CASSPRQGAANTGELFF